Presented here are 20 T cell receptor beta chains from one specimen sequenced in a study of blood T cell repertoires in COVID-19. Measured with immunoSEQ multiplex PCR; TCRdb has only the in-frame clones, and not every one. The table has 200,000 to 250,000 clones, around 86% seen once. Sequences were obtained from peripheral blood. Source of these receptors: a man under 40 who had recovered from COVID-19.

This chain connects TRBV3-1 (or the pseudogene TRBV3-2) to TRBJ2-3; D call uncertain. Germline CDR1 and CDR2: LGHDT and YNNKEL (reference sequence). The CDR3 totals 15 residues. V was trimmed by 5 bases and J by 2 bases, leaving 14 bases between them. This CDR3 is CASSLSEWNTDTQYF. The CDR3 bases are TGTGCCAGCAGCTTAAGCGAGTGGAACACAGATACGCAGTATTTT.

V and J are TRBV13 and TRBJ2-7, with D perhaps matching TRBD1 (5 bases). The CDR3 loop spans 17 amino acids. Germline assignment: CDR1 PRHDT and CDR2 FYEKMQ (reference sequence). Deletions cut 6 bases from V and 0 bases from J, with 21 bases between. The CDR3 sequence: CASSHLKTRTLSYEQYF. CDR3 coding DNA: TGTGCCAGCAGTCACCTGAAGACACGGACACTCTCCTACGAGCAGTACTTC. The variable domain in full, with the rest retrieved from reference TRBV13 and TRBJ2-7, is AAGVIQSPRHLIKEKRETATLKCYPIPRHDTVYWYQQGPGQDPQFLISFYEKMQSDKGSIPDRFSAQQFSDYHSELNMSSLELGDSALYFCASSHLKTRTLSYEQYFGPGTRLTVT.

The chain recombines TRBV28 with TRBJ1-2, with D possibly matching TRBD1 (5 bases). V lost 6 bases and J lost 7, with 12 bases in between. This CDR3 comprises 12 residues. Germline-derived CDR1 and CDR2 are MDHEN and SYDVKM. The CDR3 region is CASRAGGGGYTF. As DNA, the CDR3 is TGTGCCAGCAGGGCCGGGGGGGGTGGCTACACCTTC.

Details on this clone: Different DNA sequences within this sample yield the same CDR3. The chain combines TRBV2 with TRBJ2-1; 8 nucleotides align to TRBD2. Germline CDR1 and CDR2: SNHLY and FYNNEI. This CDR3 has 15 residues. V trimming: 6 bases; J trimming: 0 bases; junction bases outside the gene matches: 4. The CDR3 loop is CASRGGGSSYNEQFF. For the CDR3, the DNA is TGTGCCAGCAGGGGCGGGGGGTCCTCCTACAATGAGCAGTTCTTC.

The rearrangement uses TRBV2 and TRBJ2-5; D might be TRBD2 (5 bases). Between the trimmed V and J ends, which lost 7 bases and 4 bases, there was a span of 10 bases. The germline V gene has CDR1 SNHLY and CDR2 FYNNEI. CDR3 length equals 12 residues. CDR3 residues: CASTSEGETQYF. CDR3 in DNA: TGTGCCAGCACCTCAGAGGGAGAGACCCAGTACTTC.

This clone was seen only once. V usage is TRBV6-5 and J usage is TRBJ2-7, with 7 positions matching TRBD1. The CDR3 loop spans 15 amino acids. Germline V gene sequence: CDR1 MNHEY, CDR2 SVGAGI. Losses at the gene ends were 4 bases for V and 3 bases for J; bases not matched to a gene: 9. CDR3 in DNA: TGTGCCAGCAGTTCGGGACAGAGAATTTTCTACGAGCAGTACTTC. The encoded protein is CASSSGQRIFYEQYF.

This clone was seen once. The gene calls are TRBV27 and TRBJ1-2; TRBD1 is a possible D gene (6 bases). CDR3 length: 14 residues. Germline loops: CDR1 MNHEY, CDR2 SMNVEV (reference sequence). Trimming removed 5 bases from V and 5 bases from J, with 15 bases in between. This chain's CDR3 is CASSPVGGRYGYTF. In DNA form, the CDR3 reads TGTGCCAGCAGTCCCGTCGGGGGGCGGTATGGCTACACCTTC.

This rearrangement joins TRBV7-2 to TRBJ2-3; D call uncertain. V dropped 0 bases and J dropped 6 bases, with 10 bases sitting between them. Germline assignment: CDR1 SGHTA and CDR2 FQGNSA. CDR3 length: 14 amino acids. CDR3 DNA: TGTGCCAGCAGCTTAGCTACGGTCCGGGATACGCAGTATTTT. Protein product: CASSLATVRDTQYF.

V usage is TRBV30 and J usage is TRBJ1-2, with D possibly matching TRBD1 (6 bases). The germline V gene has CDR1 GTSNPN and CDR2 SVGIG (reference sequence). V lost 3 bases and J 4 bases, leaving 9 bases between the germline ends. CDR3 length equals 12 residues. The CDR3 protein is CAWRDSFYGYTF. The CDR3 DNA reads TGTGCCTGGAGGGACAGCTTCTATGGCTACACCTTC.

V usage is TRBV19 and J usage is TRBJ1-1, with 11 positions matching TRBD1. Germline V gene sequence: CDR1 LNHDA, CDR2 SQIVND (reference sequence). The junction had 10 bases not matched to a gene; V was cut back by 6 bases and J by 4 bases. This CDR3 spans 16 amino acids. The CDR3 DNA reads TGTGCCAGTAGACTAATGGACAGGGGGCGCGGCACTGAAGCTTTCTTT. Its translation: CASRLMDRGRGTEAFF.

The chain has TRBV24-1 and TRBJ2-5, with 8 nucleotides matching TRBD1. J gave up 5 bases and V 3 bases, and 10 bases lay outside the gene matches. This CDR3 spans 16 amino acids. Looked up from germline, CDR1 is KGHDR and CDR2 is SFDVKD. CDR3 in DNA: TGTGCCACCAGTGATAGGGCCCTCCGACAGGGGGAGACCCAGTACTTC. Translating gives CATSDRALRQGETQYF.

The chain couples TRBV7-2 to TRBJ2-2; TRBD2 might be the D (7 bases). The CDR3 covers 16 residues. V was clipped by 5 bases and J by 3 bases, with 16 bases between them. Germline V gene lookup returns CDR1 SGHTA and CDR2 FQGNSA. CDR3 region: CASSTRRGGYTGELFF. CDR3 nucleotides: TGTGCCAGCAGCACACGGAGGGGGGGCTACACCGGGGAGCTGTTTTTT.

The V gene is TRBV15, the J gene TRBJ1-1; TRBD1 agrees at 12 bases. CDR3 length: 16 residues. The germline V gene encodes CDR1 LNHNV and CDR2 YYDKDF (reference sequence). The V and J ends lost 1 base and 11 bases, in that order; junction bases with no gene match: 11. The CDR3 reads CATSRGEGQGAVGAFF. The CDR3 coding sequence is TGTGCCACCAGCAGAGGTGAGGGACAGGGGGCCGTGGGTGCTTTCTTT.

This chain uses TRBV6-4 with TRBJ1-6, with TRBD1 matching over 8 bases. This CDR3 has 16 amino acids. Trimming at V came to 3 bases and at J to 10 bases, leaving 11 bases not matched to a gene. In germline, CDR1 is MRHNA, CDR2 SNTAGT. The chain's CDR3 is CASSDWRQGIDSPLHF. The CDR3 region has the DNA TGTGCCAGCAGTGATTGGAGACAGGGGATCGACTCACCCCTCCACTTT.

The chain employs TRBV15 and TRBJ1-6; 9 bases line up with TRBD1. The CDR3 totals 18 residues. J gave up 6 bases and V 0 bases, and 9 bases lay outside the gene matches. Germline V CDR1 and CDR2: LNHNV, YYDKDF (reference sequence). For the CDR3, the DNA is TGTGCCACCAGCAGAGACTGGCCGGGACAGGGACGTAATTCACCCCTCCACTTT. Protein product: CATSRDWPGQGRNSPLHF.

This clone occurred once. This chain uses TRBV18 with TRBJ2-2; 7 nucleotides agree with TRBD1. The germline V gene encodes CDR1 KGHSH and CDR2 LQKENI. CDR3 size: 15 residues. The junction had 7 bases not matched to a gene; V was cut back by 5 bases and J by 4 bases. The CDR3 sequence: CASSTREGATGELFF. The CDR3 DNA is TGTGCCAGCTCAACTCGTGAGGGGGCCACCGGGGAGCTGTTTTTT.

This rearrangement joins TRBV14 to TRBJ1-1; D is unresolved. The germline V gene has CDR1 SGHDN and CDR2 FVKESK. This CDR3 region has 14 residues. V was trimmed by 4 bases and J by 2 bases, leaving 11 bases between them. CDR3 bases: TGTGCCAGCAGCCGGCTGGGAGCCAACACTGAAGCTTTCTTT. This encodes CASSRLGANTEAFF.

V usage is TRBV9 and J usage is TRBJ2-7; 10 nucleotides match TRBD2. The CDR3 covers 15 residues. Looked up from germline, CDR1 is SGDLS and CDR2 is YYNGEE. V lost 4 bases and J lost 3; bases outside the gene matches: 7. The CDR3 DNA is TGTGCCAGCAGCTTTCGCGGGACTAGCGTCTACGAGCAGTACTTC. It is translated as CASSFRGTSVYEQYF.

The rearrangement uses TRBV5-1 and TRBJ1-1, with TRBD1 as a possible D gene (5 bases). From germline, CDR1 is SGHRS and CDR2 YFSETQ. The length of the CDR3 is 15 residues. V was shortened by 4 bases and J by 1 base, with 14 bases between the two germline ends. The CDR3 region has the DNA TGCGCCAGCAGCAGCGCGGTTGGGGCGAACACTGAAGCTTTCTTT. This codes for CASSSAVGANTEAFF.

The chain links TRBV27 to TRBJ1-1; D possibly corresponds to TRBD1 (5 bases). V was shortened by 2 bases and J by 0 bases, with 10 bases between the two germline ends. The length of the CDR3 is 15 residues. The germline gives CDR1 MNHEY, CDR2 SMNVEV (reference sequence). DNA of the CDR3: TGTGCCAGCAGTTTACAGGGTGGAATGAACACTGAAGCTTTCTTT. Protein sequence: CASSLQGGMNTEAFF.